Below, one T cell receptor beta chain is given with its context. What it binds is unknown. The CDR3 extends over 13 amino acids. V was cut by 1 base and J by 5 bases, with 8 bases left in between. CDR1 is SGHTA and CDR2 is FQGNSA in the germline V gene. The data stem from a study of shared clonotypes between healthy human individuals. Study overall: Each donor's CD4 naive and CD4 memory cells filled three plates apiece, CD8 naive two, and CD8 memory one.

Replicate PCRs for sorted subsets used 200 ng DNA; this equaled tens of thousands of T cell genomes. The method was immunoSEQ multiplex PCR; TCRdb's version includes in-frame clones alone and lacks a portion of them. The sample has over 300,000 clones, roughly 84% seen once. CD8 memory was a combination of CD45RO+ cells and CCR7-negative CD45RA+ TemRA cells. Study findings and constraints: Generation probability values for non-shared clonotypes were lower than those for clonotypes shared by all four donors.

This clonotype originated in a man between 18 and 35 years old in good health. The rearrangement joins TRBV7-2 to TRBJ2-5, with TRBD2 as a possible D gene (5 bases). Sequencing used memory CD8+ T cells sorted from blood. Described subset: CD45RO+ cells pooled with CCR7-negative TemRA cells. The CDR3 nucleotides read TGTGCCAGCAGCTTAGGAGGGCCGGAGACCCAGTACTTC. Protein product: CASSLGGPETQYF.